A selection of T cell receptor beta chains follows, all from one sample in a study of blood T cell repertoires in COVID-19. Profiling relied on immunoSEQ multiplex PCR, and the TCRdb table lists in-frame clones only, not all of them. The sample yields about 110,000 clones, roughly 84% seen once. What was sequenced was peripheral blood. The receptors derive from a woman in her 70s with acute or convalescent COVID-19. CDR3s include the opening cysteine and the closing phenylalanine or tryptophan. Each record gives: CDR3 length, clone size, D gene, J gene, V gene, CDR3 protein, CDR3 DNA. A D gene is named only where the DNA matches it firmly. Some rows have no size entry. The others give once, few or many, or a class for an expanded clone.

13,once,NA,TRBJ2-2,TRBV5-1,CASSFEGAGELFF,TGCGCCAGCAGCTTCGAAGGGGCCGGGGAGCTGTTTTTT
14,NA,NA,TRBJ2-3,TRBV9,CASSVAVVTDTQYF,TGTGCCAGCAGCGTAGCGGTAGTGACAGATACGCAGTATTTT
14,NA,TRBD2,TRBJ2-7,TRBV7-2,CASSFGGTTYEQYF,TGTGCCAGCAGCTTCGGGGGGACCACGTACGAGCAGTACTTC
15,NA,NA,TRBJ1-1,TRBV5-1,CASSLEDSMNTEAFF,TGCGCCAGCAGCTTAGAGGACAGCATGAACACTGAAGCTTTCTTT
15,few,TRBD1,TRBJ1-4,TRBV28,CASSSPGTGREKLFF,TGTGCCAGCAGCTCTCCCGGGACAGGGAGGGAAAAACTGTTTTTT
14,NA,TRBD2,TRBJ2-1,TRBV7-8,CASSPSGGAGEQFF,TGTGCCAGCAGCCCTAGCGGGGGGGCCGGTGAGCAGTTCTTC
12,NA,NA,TRBJ2-7,TRBV11-1,CASSQTDYEQYF,TGTGCCAGCAGCCAGACAGACTACGAGCAGTACTTC
15,NA,NA,TRBJ2-7,TRBV14,CASSPSTGRPTEQYF,TGTGCCAGCAGCCCCTCGACAGGGAGGCCTACCGAGCAGTACTTC
14,once,NA,TRBJ2-1,TRBV9,CASSVRWGRNEQFF,TGTGCCAGCAGCGTAAGGTGGGGGAGGAATGAGCAGTTCTTC
12,NA,NA,TRBJ1-5,TRBV12-3/TRBV12-4,CASLTGDQPQHF,TGTGCCAGCTTAACCGGAGATCAGCCCCAGCATTTT
16,once,TRBD2,TRBJ2-2,TRBV5-1,CASSLDSSGNTGELFF,TGCGCCAGCAGCTTGGATTCTAGCGGTAACACCGGGGAGCTGTTTTTT
15,NA,NA,TRBJ2-2,TRBV24-1,CATSDSGGRTGELFF,TGTGCCACCAGTGATTCCGGGGGGCGGACCGGGGAGCTGTTTTTT
16,NA,NA,TRBJ2-7,TRBV2,CASTPPGGRNSYEQYF,TGTGCCAGCACTCCTCCCGGGGGGCGCAACTCCTACGAGCAGTACTTC
14,NA,NA,TRBJ1-1,TRBV7-8,CASSLIAGATEAFF,TGTGCCAGCAGCTTAATTGCAGGGGCCACTGAAGCTTTCTTT
13,NA,NA,TRBJ2-5,TRBV11-3,CASSRQVEETQYF,TGTGCCAGCAGCCGACAGGTAGAAGAGACCCAGTACTTC
12,NA,NA,TRBJ2-7,TRBV2,CASRWSIYEQYF,TGTGCCAGCAGGTGGAGTATCTACGAGCAGTACTTC
15,NA,NA,TRBJ2-1,TRBV28,CASRPGGGAYNEQFF,TGTGCCAGCAGACCTGGCGGAGGGGCGTACAATGAGCAGTTCTTC
14,NA,TRBD1,TRBJ2-1,TRBV25-1,CASSSPTGIDEQFF,TGTGCCAGCAGTTCCCCGACAGGGATCGATGAGCAGTTCTTC
16,NA,TRBD1,TRBJ1-1,TRBV5-1,CASSPPGTVLNTEAFF,TGCGCCAGCAGCCCTCCCGGGACAGTTTTGAACACTGAAGCTTTCTTT
16,NA,TRBD2,TRBJ2-1,TRBV5-6,CASSAPSGGSYNEQFF,TGTGCCAGCAGCGCTCCTAGCGGGGGCTCCTACAATGAGCAGTTCTTC
14,once,TRBD1,TRBJ1-2,TRBV7-9,CASSSDRVAKGYTF,TGTGCCAGCAGCTCCGACAGGGTCGCGAAGGGCTACACCTTC
14,NA,TRBD1,TRBJ1-1,TRBV28,CASSPTGVNTEAFF,TGTGCCAGCAGCCCGACAGGGGTGAACACTGAAGCTTTCTTT
16,NA,TRBD1,TRBJ2-2,TRBV11-3,CASSSLRTGATGELFF,TGTGCCAGCAGCTCCCTCCGGACAGGGGCGACCGGGGAGCTGTTTTTT
14,NA,NA,TRBJ2-7,TRBV6-6,CASSFRDTQYEQYF,TGTGCCAGCAGTTTCCGGGACACTCAATACGAGCAGTACTTC
13,NA,NA,TRBJ1-2,TRBV2,CASSGVGDLGYTF,TGTGCCAGCAGTGGTGTGGGAGACCTCGGCTACACCTTC
13,once,NA,TRBJ1-5,TRBV25-1,CASSTGSNQPQHF,TGTGCCAGCAGTACAGGAAGCAATCAGCCCCAGCATTTT
18,few,TRBD1,TRBJ1-5,TRBV4-2,CASSQDLGTGVSNQPQHF,TGTGCCAGCAGCCAAGATCTAGGGACAGGGGTTAGCAATCAGCCCCAGCATTTT
14,NA,TRBD2,TRBJ2-7,TRBV29-1,CSVAAGGSSYEQYF,TGCAGCGTCGCCGCGGGGGGGAGCTCCTACGAGCAGTACTTC
18,NA,TRBD1,TRBJ2-7,TRBV4-1,CASDLRAGTGVMNYEQYF,TGCGCCAGCGACCTCCGTGCCGGGACAGGCGTTATGAACTACGAGCAGTACTTC
13,NA,NA,TRBJ2-1,TRBV11-2,CASSLVGQNEQFF,TGTGCCAGCAGCTTAGTGGGCCAGAATGAGCAGTTCTTC
14,NA,TRBD1,TRBJ2-5,TRBV5-5,CASRGGQGLNTQYF,TGTGCCAGCAGGGGTGGACAGGGGCTCAACACCCAGTACTTC
14,NA,TRBD1,TRBJ1-5,TRBV19,CASSITGGSQPQHF,TGTGCCAGTAGTATAACAGGGGGCTCTCAGCCCCAGCATTTT
15,NA,TRBD1,TRBJ1-5,TRBV10-1,CARRTGAPVRQPQHF,TGCGCCAGAAGGACAGGGGCGCCGGTCCGGCAGCCCCAGCATTTT
15,NA,NA,TRBJ1-1,TRBV3-1/TRBV3-2,CASSKPQTGYTEAFF,TGTGCCAGCTCTAAACCCCAGACGGGGTATACTGAAGCTTTCTTT
15,NA,TRBD2,TRBJ2-1,TRBV13,CASRQRGEGYNEQFF,TGTGCCAGCAGACAGCGGGGGGAAGGCTACAATGAGCAGTTCTTC
15,NA,NA,TRBJ1-5,TRBV5-1,CASSLLGGPNQPQHF,TGCGCCAGCAGCTTGTTGGGAGGCCCCAATCAGCCCCAGCATTTT
15,NA,NA,TRBJ2-3,TRBV11-2,CASSLEGLEAVTQYF,TGTGCCAGCAGCTTAGAAGGACTGGAGGCAGTTACGCAGTATTTT
14,NA,NA,TRBJ1-1,TRBV5-4,CASSSRQANTEAFF,TGTGCCAGCAGCTCACGACAGGCGAACACTGAAGCTTTCTTT
15,once,TRBD1,TRBJ2-5,TRBV19,CASSPQGAGQETQYF,TGTGCCAGTAGCCCACAGGGGGCAGGGCAAGAGACCCAGTACTTC
14,NA,NA,TRBJ1-4,TRBV5-8,CASSFFATNEKLFF,TGTGCCAGCAGCTTCTTTGCAACTAATGAAAAACTGTTTTTT
15,once,NA,TRBJ2-7,TRBV5-1,CASSLASGGIYEQYF,TGCGCCAGCAGCTTGGCGTCAGGGGGGATCTACGAGCAGTACTTC
15,NA,NA,TRBJ2-7,TRBV20-1,CSASPPDGITYEQYF,TGCAGTGCTAGTCCCCCAGACGGGATCACCTACGAGCAGTACTTC
18,NA,TRBD2,TRBJ2-2,TRBV7-3,CASSSRGLAGESTGELFF,TGTGCCAGCAGCTCACGGGGACTAGCGGGAGAATCTACCGGGGAGCTGTTTTTT
13,NA,NA,TRBJ1-2,TRBV6-5,CASRRTGIYGYTF,TGTGCCAGCAGACGGACGGGGATCTATGGCTACACCTTC
16,NA,TRBD2,TRBJ2-7,TRBV18,CASSPTSLAGSYEQYF,TGTGCCAGCTCACCTACCTCTCTAGCGGGATCCTACGAGCAGTACTTC
19,NA,TRBD1,TRBJ2-7,TRBV4-1,CASSQAVSGGQGHSYEQYF,TGCGCCAGCAGCCAAGCAGTATCGGGGGGACAGGGGCACTCCTACGAGCAGTACTTC
16,NA,TRBD1,TRBJ1-4,TRBV2,CASSSDRGATNEKLFF,TGTGCCAGCAGTTCCGACAGGGGAGCAACTAATGAAAAACTGTTTTTT
14,NA,NA,TRBJ1-6,TRBV5-6,CASSPNRLNSPLHF,TGTGCCAGCAGCCCCAACAGGTTGAATTCACCCCTCCACTTT
16,NA,TRBD2,TRBJ2-3,TRBV9,CASSVASGGAGDTQYF,TGTGCCAGCAGCGTAGCAAGCGGGGGGGCTGGAGATACGCAGTATTTT
13,NA,NA,TRBJ2-1,TRBV7-3,CASSLVGSDEQFF,TGTGCCAGCAGCCTCGTGGGGAGCGATGAGCAGTTCTTC
15,NA,NA,TRBJ2-7,TRBV5-6,CASSLAGLEVDEQYF,TGTGCCAGCAGCTTGGCGGGACTCGAGGTAGACGAGCAGTACTTC
15,NA,NA,TRBJ2-5,TRBV5-1,CASSLEGQSQETQYF,TGCGCCAGCAGCTTGGAAGGACAGTCCCAAGAGACCCAGTACTTC
15,NA,TRBD1,TRBJ1-1,TRBV4-2,CASSRTGTGEAQAFF,TGTGCCAGCAGCCGGACCGGGACAGGGGAGGCCCAAGCTTTCTTT
14,NA,NA,TRBJ2-3,TRBV19,CASSTLRSTDTQYF,TGTGCCAGTAGTACCCTCAGGAGCACAGATACGCAGTATTTT
14,few,NA,TRBJ1-5,TRBV19,CASSLLTGNQPQHF,TGTGCCAGTAGTTTATTGACAGGCAATCAGCCCCAGCATTTT
14,NA,NA,TRBJ1-6,TRBV6-6,CASSQTGSNSPLHF,TGTGCCAGCAGTCAAACAGGGTCCAATTCACCCCTCCACTTT